This TCR beta chain comes out of a study of blood T cell repertoires in COVID-19. Overall study: Some COVID-19 samples were acute and others convalescent; all came from the United States, Italy and Spain. From T cells, B-cell-depleted T cells, or PBMCs came the material, which was cDNA or gDNA.

Seattle participants joined during active infection and were tracked over time. In the original analysis: Reference gene primer amplification in the assay estimated nucleated cell counts. TCRdb's table, derived via immunoSEQ multiplex PCR, lists solely in-frame clones and lacks some. The DNA gave D and trimming, while V, J and clone size come from that table. This sample carries approximately 140,000 clones, 88% of them seen once, and the ten largest clones take more than 2%. V was trimmed by 11 bases and J by 1 base, leaving 15 bases between them. The CDR3 covers 15 residues. CDR1 MNHEY and CDR2 SVGAGI come from the germline V gene.

Material for sequencing was peripheral blood. The receptor was isolated from a human donor with COVID-19, enrolled during active disease. The donor label of this sample is uncertain. The rearrangement links TRBV6-5 to TRBJ2-6, with D perhaps matching TRBD2 (5 bases). The CDR3 DNA reads TGTGCCGGGGAGTTAACGGCTTCTGGGGCCAACGTCCTGACTTTC. It specifies CAGELTASGANVLTF.